The clone carrying this T cell receptor beta chain appeared a single time. The source of the sample is a study of blood T cell repertoires in COVID-19. About the research overall: Collection of acute and convalescent COVID-19 samples took place in the United States, Italy and Spain. PBMCs, B-cell-depleted T cells, or T cells provided the cDNA or gDNA that made up the material.

Sequencing was performed with immunoSEQ multiplex PCR; in TCRdb, only in-frame clones are kept and a portion is missing. In the table there are about 58,000 clones, under 90% of which are singletons. Germline-derived CDR1 and CDR2 are LNHDA and SQIVND (reference sequence). V was cut by 7 bases and J by 1 base, with 14 bases left in between. The CDR3 length is 14 residues. The chain couples TRBV19 to TRBJ2-7; TRBD1 is a possible D gene (7 bases). Material for sequencing was peripheral blood. This clonotype was sampled from a man aged 40-49 years with active COVID-19. The CDR3 nucleotides are TGTGCCAGTACCCCAGGGGGGAATTCCTACGAGCAGTACTTC. It specifies CASTPGGNSYEQYF.